The sequence of this T cell receptor beta chain was determined in a study of T cells in Graves' hyperthyroidism and ophthalmopathy. Ten or more counts support this clonotype. Together with thyroid ultrasound, orbital computed tomography, serum thyroxine and TRAb, clinical symptoms were used for diagnoses. This CDR3 spans 14 amino acids. V was clipped by 2 bases and J by 3 bases, with 11 bases between them. CDR1 ENHRY and CDR2 SYGVKD come from the germline V gene. TCR beta CDR3 regions were amplified from RNA. The HTBI primer set served for first-round RT-PCR of the TCR CDR3. TCRdb processed the multiplex PCR reads anew with MiXCR; each CDR3 protein has one entry. The table records around 110,000 distinct CDR3 sequences, 15% to 20% of them present only once.

The chain has TRBV10-3 and TRBJ2-7; D possibly matches TRBD1 or TRBD2 (5 bases each). The sequence derives from a woman aged 45 to 65 with Graves' hyperthyroidism. The sequencing sample was made of blood. Written as DNA, the CDR3 is TGTGCCATCAGTGAGCAGCAGGGAGACTACGAGCAGTACTTC. Amino acid sequence: CAISEQQGDYEQYF.